This entry concerns a single T cell receptor beta chain. The target antigen is unknown. These data originate in a study of post-analysis software for immune sequencing data. Study-level information: Relapsing-remitting, secondary progressive and progressive-relapsing multiple sclerosis courses were included. Whole-study results and caveats: TRBV segments more frequent in patients than in controls numbered about five and included TRBV5-6, TRBV5-1 and TRBV20-1. Controls' normalized Chao1 diversity significantly exceeded that of multiple sclerosis patients.

J lost 1 base, V lost 1 base, and 6 bases had no gene match. The CDR3 spans 18 residues. The germline gives CDR1 SEHNR, CDR2 FQNEAQ (reference sequence). Unique molecular identifiers were present in the TCR beta cDNA libraries. The source material, about 0.9 to 11 million T cells, gave rise to about 500,000 cDNA molecules. Via MiXCR, TCRdb re-called the PCR reads, giving one row per CDR3 protein. This sample has approximately 770,000 distinct CDR3 sequences; about half occur once, and the top ten carry 4.9%. The sample comprised blood. The TCR originated in a girl aged 5 to 17 with multiple sclerosis. This sequence joins TRBV7-9 and TRBJ2-7; 14 positions agree with TRBD2. The CDR3 coding sequence is TGTGCCAGCAGCTTAGGAGGGACTAGCGGGAGCATGTCCTACGAGCAGTACTTC. As protein: CASSLGGTSGSMSYEQYF.